A single sample is the source of the 17 T cell receptor beta chains below, sequenced in a study of blood T cells in healthy people across ages (dated by TCRdb to between 2014 and 2017). Receptors were amplified or captured by 5' RACE. Sequencing was carried out with an Illumina HiSeq 2500. A second roughly 6 to 12 cycle PCR used a sample-barcoded 5' primer and a J-beta primer mix. Clones were called with MiXCR by TCRdb after fastp trimmed the public reads at Q25, and only in-frame beta chains were retained. Identical CDR3 protein sequences are pooled into one entry, listed with their most common genes and DNA. Recorded for this sample are about 1.4 million distinct CDR3 sequences; around 55% of them occurred a single time. The ten largest make up about 6.7% of the sample. Source material: blood. All receptors come from a man between 18 and 29 years old in good health.

The chain links TRBV6-5 to TRBJ2-5; maybe TRBD2 (5 bases). Trimming stripped 7 bases from V and 4 bases from J, with 7 bases between. The germline V gene has CDR1 MNHEY and CDR2 SVGAGI. There are 11 residues in the CDR3. The CDR3 coding sequence is TGTGCCAGCATGGGAGTAGAGACCCAGTACTTC. Protein sequence: CASMGVETQYF.

V usage is TRBV4-1 and J usage is TRBJ1-5; D call uncertain. CDR3 size: 18 residues. Germline V gives CDR1 MGHRA, CDR2 YSYEKL. V was shortened by 0 bases and J by 0 bases, with 15 bases between the two germline ends. The chain's CDR3 is CASSQDIGVGYSNQPQHF. The CDR3 DNA reads as TGCGCCAGCAGCCAAGATATAGGTGTCGGATATAGCAATCAGCCCCAGCATTTT.

The chain uses TRBV29-1 and TRBJ2-1; D not certain. Trimming removed 0 bases at V and 6 bases at J, with 12 bases between. The CDR3 is made up of 14 amino acids. In germline, CDR1 is SQVTM, CDR2 ANQGSEA. CDR3 protein: CSVEDGMPPNEQFF. The CDR3 region has the DNA TGCAGCGTTGAAGATGGGATGCCGCCCAATGAGCAGTTCTTC.

This clonotype was found once. A read error may account for a junction end that differs from germline. The chain employs TRBV7-9 and TRBJ2-7; 10 nucleotides match TRBD1. There are 15 residues in the CDR3. Germline V gene data show CDR1 as SEHNR and CDR2 as FQNEAQ (reference sequence). CDR3 amino acids: CTSSATGTGVSEQYF. CDR3 nucleotide sequence: TGTACCAGCAGCGCTACCGGGACAGGGGTATCCGAGCAGTACTTC.

This chain joins TRBV4-3 and TRBJ1-2; TRBD1 matches 10 bases. Germline trimming cut 0 bases from V and 7 bases from J; bases unmatched to any gene: 5. The CDR3 is 15 amino acids. Germline CDR1 reads LGHNA; CDR2 reads YSLEER. The chain's CDR3 is CASSQDRQGAAGYTF. As DNA, the CDR3 is TGCGCCAGCAGCCAAGATAGACAGGGGGCGGCTGGCTACACCTTC.

This clonotype was recorded once. The genes are TRBV19 and TRBJ2-7; D may be TRBD2 (5 bases). V was shortened by 9 bases and J by 3 bases, with 18 bases between the two germline ends. Germline CDR1 LNHDA, CDR2 SQIVND (reference sequence). This CDR3 has 14 residues. CDR3 region: CASTLRLRDYEQYF. The DNA of the CDR3 is TGTGCCAGCACCCTGAGACTCCGGGACTACGAGCAGTACTTC.

This chain joins TRBV4-1 and TRBJ2-5, with D possibly TRBD1 on 6 matching bases. Trimming removed 4 bases from V and 0 bases from J, with 15 bases in between. The germline V gene encodes CDR1 MGHRA and CDR2 YSYEKL. CDR3 length equals 16 residues. The CDR3 nucleotides read TGCGCCAGCAGCCCCCGGACAGAAACATACCAAGAGACCCAGTACTTC. Translation gives CASSPRTETYQETQYF.

The CDR3 region has the DNA TGCAGTGCTAGATGGGCGAACAGCTACGAGCAGTACTTC. It codes for CSARWANSYEQYF. This sequence joins TRBV20-1 and TRBJ2-7; D ambiguous. The CDR3 loop spans 13 amino acids. From germline, CDR1 is DFQATT and CDR2 SNEGSKA (reference sequence). Trimming removed 2 bases from V and 3 bases from J, with 11 bases in between.

V gene TRBV12-3 or TRBV12-4 combines with J gene TRBJ1-1; no reliable D call. Trimming removed 8 bases from V and 10 bases from J, with 23 bases in between. The CDR3 sequence is 14 residues long. The CDR3 protein is CASALAPGRMGAFF. DNA for the CDR3: TGTGCCAGCGCCCTGGCCCCCGGGCGTATGGGAGCTTTCTTT.

The rearrangement joins TRBV14 to TRBJ2-4; D is uncertain. The J call may be wrong; the DNA end is better matched by TRBJ2-7. CDR3 length: 13 residues. Germline loops: CDR1 SGHDN, CDR2 FVKESK. Here the CDR3 reads CASSPRVNGEQYF. CDR3 nucleotide sequence: TGTGCCAGCAGCCCTAGGGTTAATGGCGAGCAGTACTTC.

The rearrangement links TRBV9 to TRBJ1-6, with D possibly matching TRBD1 (6 bases). Germline V gene sequence: CDR1 SGDLS, CDR2 YYNGEE. The CDR3 length is 14 residues. V dropped 2 bases and J dropped 9 bases, with 12 bases sitting between them. The CDR3, as DNA: TGTGCCAGCAGCGTTGGGCAGGGGTTTTCACCCCTCCACTTT. This translates into CASSVGQGFSPLHF.

The chain joins TRBV29-1 to TRBJ2-7; 10 nucleotides agree with TRBD1. Germline values: CDR1 SQVTM, CDR2 ANQGSEA. The CDR3 has 13 amino acids. V lost 5 bases, J lost 5 bases, and 6 bases stayed unmatched. Here the CDR3 reads CSVRGQGGNEQYF. CDR3 nucleotides: TGCAGCGTTAGAGGACAGGGGGGCAACGAGCAGTACTTC.

V gene TRBV5-1 combines with J gene TRBJ1-4; the D is unclear. From germline, CDR1 is SGHRS and CDR2 YFSETQ. V was shortened by 2 bases and J by 7 bases, with 12 bases between the two germline ends. The CDR3 spans 14 residues. CDR3 loop: CASSLQGQPEKLFF. Written as DNA, the CDR3 is TGCGCCAGCAGCTTACAAGGCCAGCCTGAAAAACTGTTTTTT.

The chain employs TRBV12-3 or TRBV12-4 and TRBJ1-5; D possibly corresponds to TRBD1 (6 bases). V gave up 4 bases and J gave up 7 bases, with 14 bases separating them. There are 14 residues in the CDR3. CDR3 protein: CASSSQPTGQPQHF. CDR3 coding DNA: TGTGCCAGCAGTTCCCAACCAACAGGGCAGCCCCAGCATTTT.

The chain links TRBV4-1 to TRBJ1-1; D is ambiguous. Between the trimmed V and J ends, which lost 5 bases and 5 bases, there was a span of 6 bases. CDR3 size: 11 residues. Germline CDR1 reads MGHRA; CDR2 reads YSYEKL. CDR3 protein: CASSTRTEAFF. The DNA of the CDR3 is TGCGCCAGCAGCACACGTACTGAAGCTTTCTTT.

This clonotype turned up a few times. The J gene is TRBJ2-1, the V gene TRBV7-2; TRBD2 matches at 11 bases. Germline trimming cut 3 bases from V and 7 bases from J; bases unmatched to any gene: 5. The germline gives CDR1 SGHTA, CDR2 FQGNSA. This CDR3 comprises 15 residues. The CDR3 sequence: CASSFSGGVGNEQFF. The CDR3 region has the DNA TGTGCCAGCAGCTTTAGCGGGGGGGTGGGGAATGAGCAGTTCTTC.

The chain employs TRBV24-1 and TRBJ2-5, with no clear D. The CDR3 loop spans 15 amino acids. Trimming shortened V by 4 bases and J by 2 bases, and 13 bases separated the two germline ends. Germline V gene lookup returns CDR1 KGHDR and CDR2 SFDVKD. The CDR3 DNA follows: TGTGCCACCAGTGACGCCGAGACAATTCAAGAGACCCAGTACTTC. Its translation is CATSDAETIQETQYF.